The T cell receptor beta chain described here comes from a study of CD4 T cells in relation to SARS-CoV-2 and coronaviruses. Clones were sequenced by immunoSEQ multiplex PCR, and TCRdb holds only the in-frame ones, with some missing. The table lists around 16,000 clones, 65% to 85% of them singletons. CD4+ T cells from unexposed donors were obtained before the COVID-19 pandemic (2011-2018). Isolation of CD4+ T cells took place after roughly nine days in culture. Overall study findings and caveats: In roughly 60% of donors, memory CD4+ clonotypes crossrecognized SARS-CoV-2 and at least one common cold coronavirus spike.

This clone was recorded a few times. What it binds is unknown. Sequenced input: CD4+ T cells from PBMCs, cultured in vitro. The receptor was derived from a human donor in good health.

The CDR3 DNA is TGTGCCAGCAGTTTAGAGAGATACAATGAGCAGTTCTTC. This translates into CASSLERYNEQFF. The chain has TRBV27 and TRBJ2-1; D remains ambiguous. Germline V gene lookup returns CDR1 MNHEY and CDR2 SMNVEV (reference sequence). Trimming took 2 bases from V and 4 from J, leaving 6 bases between them. This CDR3 region has 13 residues.